These 4 T cell receptor beta chains share one sample of origin, sequenced in a study of shared clonotypes between healthy human individuals. Method: immunoSEQ multiplex PCR; TCRdb's copy keeps in-frame clones and lacks some. The sample has 730,000 or so clones, 72% seen once; the top ten hold approximately 2%. The sequencing input was memory CD4+ T cells sorted from blood. Subset: CD45RA-negative fraction. These receptors originate from a woman in her 30s in good health.

Comments on this clone: The sample holds other DNA sequences that translate to the same CDR3. The V and J genes are TRBV19 and TRBJ1-1; D is unresolved. V gave up 4 bases and J gave up 2 bases, with 5 bases separating them. The CDR3 runs 12 residues. Per the germline V gene, CDR1 is LNHDA and CDR2 is SQIVND (reference sequence). The CDR3 here is CASSRLNTEAFF. CDR3 nucleotides: TGTGCCAGTAGTAGACTAAACACTGAAGCTTTCTTT.

As regards this clone: A read error is likely here: a far larger clone is one base away. The chain uses TRBV19 and TRBJ1-4; D perhaps matches TRBD1 (6 bases). This CDR3 contains 17 residues. CDR1 and CDR2 from the germline V gene are LNHDA and SQIVND (reference sequence). CDR3 DNA sequence: TGTACCAGTAACACGGGACAAGGGGTAACAACTAATGAAAAACTGTTTTTT. It translates to CTSNTGQGVTTNEKLFF.

Here the CDR3 DNA reads TGTGCCAGCAGCCCCCGGGGGAACCAGCCCCAGCATTTT. Protein sequence: CASSPRGNQPQHF. The V and J genes are TRBV5-8 and TRBJ1-5, with a weak D call TRBD1 (5 bases). The CDR3 is 13 amino acids. V gave up 4 bases and J gave up 7 bases, with 12 bases separating them. Germline values: CDR1 SGHTS, CDR2 YDEGEE.

As for this clone: This is likely an artifact of a read error, given a far larger clone one base away. The identical CDR3 is also encoded by other nucleotide sequences in the sample. The rearrangement links TRBV5-1 to TRBJ2-1; TRBD2 might be the D (6 bases). The CDR3 totals 15 residues. Trimming removed 0 bases at V and 2 bases at J, with 9 bases between. Germline V gene sequence: CDR1 SGHRS, CDR2 YFSETQ. CDR3 in amino acids: CASSLASAAYNEQFF. The CDR3 DNA is TGCGCCAGCAGCTTGGCTAGCGCGGCCTACAATGAGCAGTTCTTC.